A selection of T cell receptor beta chains follows, all from one sample in a study of T-cell memory formation after mild COVID-19. TCRdb reprocessed the 5' RACE reads via MiXCR and lists one record per CDR3 protein. The data show 250,000 to 350,000 distinct CDR3 sequences, less than 20% seen once. Sequencing used PBMCs or a T cell subset sorted from them (not recorded which). Source of these receptors: a man aged 18 to 30 who had mild COVID-19 (a few samples of this study predate the infection). Cell type and time point are not known. The CDR3 runs from the conserved cysteine through the conserved F or W. D genes are given only for firm matches. Part of the rows lack a size; the others show once, few, many or a class for expanded clones.

d_gene: .; abundance: .; j_gene: TRBJ2-3; v_gene: TRBV7-9; CDR3nt: TGTGCCAGCAGCTTAGAGTCATCGGGACAAACGCAGTATTTT; CDR3aa: CASSLESSGQTQYF
d_gene: TRBD2; abundance: many; j_gene: TRBJ2-5; v_gene: TRBV12-3/TRBV12-4; CDR3nt: TGTGCCAGCAGTTTGATGAGCGGGGGCCAAGAGACCCAGTACTTC; CDR3aa: CASSLMSGGQETQYF
d_gene: .; abundance: .; j_gene: TRBJ1-5; v_gene: TRBV7-2; CDR3nt: TGTGCCAGCAGCTTAGTGGGGGCAGGGCAGCCCCAGCATTTT; CDR3aa: CASSLVGAGQPQHF
d_gene: .; abundance: few; j_gene: TRBJ2-2; v_gene: TRBV6-5; CDR3nt: TGTGCCAGCAGTTACAGGGCTGGGACCGGGGAGCTGTTTTTT; CDR3aa: CASSYRAGTGELFF
d_gene: .; abundance: few; j_gene: TRBJ1-5; v_gene: TRBV20-1; CDR3nt: TGCAGTGCCAAGAGGGGGGGCCATCAGCCCCAGCATTTT; CDR3aa: CSAKRGGHQPQHF
d_gene: TRBD2; abundance: .; j_gene: TRBJ2-1; v_gene: TRBV7-9; CDR3nt: TGTGCCAGCAGCCCTAGCGGGGGCTTGCCGCTACAGTTCTTC; CDR3aa: CASSPSGGLPLQFF
d_gene: TRBD1; abundance: few; j_gene: TRBJ1-1; v_gene: TRBV5-4; CDR3nt: TGTGCCAGCAGCACCCGGGACAGGGGAATCACTGAAGCTTTCTTT; CDR3aa: CASSTRDRGITEAFF
d_gene: TRBD1; abundance: few; j_gene: TRBJ1-5; v_gene: TRBV12-3/TRBV12-4; CDR3nt: TGTGCCAGCAGTCCACAGGGAGGGGGCAATCAGCCCAAGCATTTT; CDR3aa: CASSPQGGGNQPKHF
d_gene: .; abundance: .; j_gene: TRBJ1-2; v_gene: TRBV6-5; CDR3nt: TGTGCCAGCAGTTCCCAGGACCAGGGAAGAGCCTATGGCTACACCTTC; CDR3aa: CASSSQDQGRAYGYTF
d_gene: TRBD2; abundance: few; j_gene: TRBJ2-5; v_gene: TRBV4-2; CDR3nt: TGTGCCAGCAGCCAGGGTTCGGCGGGGGGGCCGCGGGAGACCCAGTACTTC; CDR3aa: CASSQGSAGGPRETQYF
d_gene: .; abundance: .; j_gene: TRBJ1-2; v_gene: TRBV4-1; CDR3nt: TGCGCCAGCAGCCAGCCCTGGGCAGGGGACGAATATGGCTACACCTTC; CDR3aa: CASSQPWAGDEYGYTF
d_gene: TRBD2; abundance: few; j_gene: TRBJ2-5; v_gene: TRBV15; CDR3nt: TGTGCCACCAGCAGAGACCTGGGAGTAGCGGGGACCCAGTACTTC; CDR3aa: CATSRDLGVAGTQYF
d_gene: TRBD1; abundance: few; j_gene: TRBJ2-7; v_gene: TRBV5-1; CDR3nt: TGCGCCAGCAGCAACAGGGGGCCCCCGGAGCAGTACTTC; CDR3aa: CASSNRGPPEQYF
d_gene: .; abundance: few; j_gene: TRBJ1-5; v_gene: TRBV6-2/TRBV6-3; CDR3nt: TGTGCCAGCAGGTGGAAAACCGGGAAAACTAGACAGCCCCAGCATTTT; CDR3aa: CASRWKTGKTRQPQHF
d_gene: TRBD1; abundance: .; j_gene: TRBJ2-4; v_gene: TRBV27; CDR3nt: TGTGCCAGCAGTCTAGGGACAGTACTAGCCAAAAACATTCAGTACTTC; CDR3aa: CASSLGTVLAKNIQYF
d_gene: .; abundance: many; j_gene: TRBJ2-3; v_gene: TRBV6-2/TRBV6-3; CDR3nt: TGTGCCAGCAGTCGGCCAGATACGCAGTATTTT; CDR3aa: CASSRPDTQYF
d_gene: .; abundance: .; j_gene: TRBJ1-4; v_gene: TRBV6-5; CDR3nt: TGTGCCAGCAGCCCTTACAGGTTCGGGGGCGATGATGAAAAACTGTTTTTT; CDR3aa: CASSPYRFGGDDEKLFF
d_gene: TRBD1; abundance: few; j_gene: TRBJ2-7; v_gene: TRBV29-1; CDR3nt: TGCAGCGTTTCCGCCCGGGACAGGGTCGCGGGGTACCTCTACGAGCAGTACTTC; CDR3aa: CSVSARDRVAGYLYEQYF
d_gene: .; abundance: .; j_gene: TRBJ1-2; v_gene: TRBV10-3; CDR3nt: TGTGCCACCAGACAGGAGTCTGGCTACACCTTC; CDR3aa: CATRQESGYTF
d_gene: .; abundance: many; j_gene: TRBJ2-5; v_gene: TRBV7-8; CDR3nt: TGTGCCAGCAGCTTGTCTGGGGGGGAGACCCAGTACTTC; CDR3aa: CASSLSGGETQYF
d_gene: TRBD1; abundance: few; j_gene: TRBJ1-2; v_gene: TRBV7-9; CDR3nt: TGTGCCAGCAGCTCATTCCGGGACAGTTATGGCTACACCTTC; CDR3aa: CASSSFRDSYGYTF
d_gene: TRBD1; abundance: few; j_gene: TRBJ1-6; v_gene: TRBV7-6; CDR3nt: TGTGCCAGCAGCTTAAGGACAGGGGGCGTAGAGCAATCACCCCTCCACTTT; CDR3aa: CASSLRTGGVEQSPLHF
d_gene: .; abundance: few; j_gene: TRBJ2-7; v_gene: TRBV6-6; CDR3nt: TGTGCCAGCAGTTACAGGGGGAGCGAGCAGTACTTC; CDR3aa: CASSYRGSEQYF
d_gene: TRBD1; abundance: .; j_gene: TRBJ1-5; v_gene: TRBV27; CDR3nt: TGTGCCAGCAGTCTCCGGACAGGGAAGCAGCCCCAGCATTTT; CDR3aa: CASSLRTGKQPQHF
d_gene: .; abundance: .; j_gene: TRBJ1-6; v_gene: TRBV11-3; CDR3nt: TGTGCCAGCAGATACAGGGTTTCACCCCTCCACTTT; CDR3aa: CASRYRVSPLHF
d_gene: TRBD1; abundance: many; j_gene: TRBJ1-4; v_gene: TRBV7-2; CDR3nt: TGTGCCAGCAGCTTAAGGAGACAGGGGGCGCTTACTAATGAAAAACTGTTTTTT; CDR3aa: CASSLRRQGALTNEKLFF
d_gene: TRBD1; abundance: many; j_gene: TRBJ1-6; v_gene: TRBV7-2; CDR3nt: TGTGCCAGCAGCTTTAAACAGGGGAATTCACCCCTCCACTTT; CDR3aa: CASSFKQGNSPLHF